These 2 T cell receptor beta chains share one sample of origin, sequenced in a study of T cells in localized non-small cell lung cancer. Using immunoSEQ multiplex PCR, the repertoire was profiled, and TCRdb retains in-frame clones only, with some absent. The sample consists of approximately 54,000 clones, around four fifths of them appearing once. The material sequenced was peripheral blood, taken before any cancer treatment. The receptors derive from a female donor older than 55 with stage II squamous cell lung carcinoma.

The rearrangement uses TRBV6-1 and TRBJ1-5; D gene ambiguous. The CDR3 covers 15 residues. V lost 5 bases to trimming and J lost 1 base, with 12 bases between them. Germline values: CDR1 MNHNS, CDR2 SASEGT. CDR3 sequence reads: CASSRADLSNQPQHF. As DNA, the CDR3 is TGTGCCAGCAGTAGGGCAGACTTGAGCAATCAGCCCCAGCATTTT.

The count of this clone is one. The same CDR3 arises from other DNA sequences in this sample as well. V and J are TRBV11-2 and TRBJ2-6; D is uncertain. The CDR3 contains 14 residues. Trimming took off 4 bases at V and 0 bases at J, with 4 bases between the two ends. CDR1 and CDR2 (germline): SGHAT, FQNNGV. The CDR3 sequence is CASSYSSGANVLTF. CDR3 coding DNA: TGTGCCAGCAGCTACAGCTCTGGGGCCAACGTCCTGACTTTC.